The rows below give T cell receptor beta chains drawn from one sample of a study of beta chain features in type 1 diabetes. Clones were sequenced by immunoSEQ multiplex PCR, and TCRdb holds only the in-frame ones, with some missing. The sample consists of some 160,000 clones, 9% to 10% of them appearing once. The sequencing input was central memory CD4+ T cells from blood. The receptor set was obtained from a woman in her 30s with type 1 diabetes. The conserved cysteine and the conserved F or W are not part of the CDR3 here. D genes are given only for firm matches.

j_gene: TRBJ2-7
d_gene: TRBD2
v_gene: TRBV7-4
CDR3aa: ASRPGTSGPYEQY

j_gene: TRBJ2-3
d_gene: -
v_gene: TRBV5-4
CDR3aa: ASSSPRGGDTQY

j_gene: TRBJ1-3
d_gene: TRBD1
v_gene: TRBV5-4
CDR3aa: ASSSRDSGNTIY

j_gene: TRBJ2-4
d_gene: TRBD2
v_gene: TRBV4-1
CDR3aa: ASSQIVAGENIQY

j_gene: TRBJ1-4
d_gene: -
v_gene: TRBV7-2
CDR3aa: ASSLAPASGSEKLF

j_gene: TRBJ2-7
d_gene: TRBD1
v_gene: TRBV15
CDR3aa: ATSRDRTYEQY

j_gene: TRBJ2-3
d_gene: -
v_gene: TRBV6-5
CDR3aa: ASSYKGLSTDTQY

j_gene: TRBJ2-1
d_gene: TRBD2
v_gene: TRBV16
CDR3aa: ASSPGTSGEQF

j_gene: TRBJ2-7
d_gene: TRBD2
v_gene: TRBV4-1
CDR3aa: ASSQDLAGGYEQY

j_gene: TRBJ1-1
d_gene: -
v_gene: TRBV30
CDR3aa: AWTRGSLGAF

j_gene: TRBJ2-1
d_gene: -
v_gene: TRBV6-1
CDR3aa: ASKVRGQAGSGF

j_gene: TRBJ2-7
d_gene: -
v_gene: TRBV7-9
CDR3aa: ASSFEREQY

j_gene: TRBJ2-1
d_gene: TRBD1
v_gene: TRBV7-3
CDR3aa: ASSPTGRNEQF

j_gene: TRBJ2-4
d_gene: TRBD2
v_gene: TRBV2
CDR3aa: ASSSAGTSGNIQY

j_gene: TRBJ2-5
d_gene: TRBD2
v_gene: TRBV30
CDR3aa: AWSVGFWTSVETQY

j_gene: TRBJ2-1
d_gene: -
v_gene: TRBV7-3
CDR3aa: ASSPLAWNEQF

j_gene: TRBJ1-4
d_gene: TRBD1
v_gene: TRBV7-9
CDR3aa: ASSLTAGGGEKLF

j_gene: TRBJ2-5
d_gene: -
v_gene: TRBV5-6
CDR3aa: ASSLRQDTATQY

j_gene: TRBJ2-7
d_gene: TRBD2
v_gene: TRBV4-2
CDR3aa: ASSQTGTSGDEQY

j_gene: TRBJ2-3
d_gene: TRBD2
v_gene: TRBV11-2
CDR3aa: ASSLGFGRADTQY

j_gene: TRBJ1-2
d_gene: TRBD1
v_gene: TRBV5-4
CDR3aa: ASTPQGQGINYGYT

j_gene: TRBJ2-1
d_gene: TRBD2
v_gene: TRBV28
CDR3aa: ASSPLAGGLNEQF

j_gene: TRBJ1-4
d_gene: -
v_gene: TRBV28
CDR3aa: ASSLLTSYGEGDEKLF